Presented here are 18 T cell receptor beta chains from one specimen sequenced in a study of cytotoxic CD8 clonotypes in ibrutinib-treated CLL. Clones were read by immunoSEQ multiplex PCR, and TCRdb kept only the in-frame ones, dropping some. Among roughly 97,000 clones, around 73% were seen once, and the ten largest hold about 33%. The sample consisted of PBMCs, taken after 12 months of ibrutinib treatment. Every receptor here comes from a human donor with chronic lymphocytic leukemia.

This clone has a single count. DNA of the CDR3: TGTGCCACCCTAACTAGCTCCTACGAGCAGTACTTC. It is translated as CATLTSSYEQYF. J is TRBJ2-7 and V is TRBV28; the D gene is possibly TRBD2 (5 bases). CDR1 is MDHEN and CDR2 is SYDVKM in the germline V gene. CDR3 length equals 12 residues. Trimming cost V 10 bases and J 0 bases, with 10 bases left between them.

The rearrangement links TRBV5-4 to TRBJ1-1; D not certain. Germline CDR1 reads SGHNT; CDR2 reads YYREEE (reference sequence). This CDR3 spans 14 amino acids. Trimming stripped 1 base from V and 7 bases from J, with 14 bases between. Here the CDR3 reads CASSLFGRRSEAFF. The CDR3 DNA is TGTGCCAGCAGCTTGTTTGGCAGGCGAAGTGAAGCTTTCTTT. The full variable domain, completed using reference TRBV5-4 and TRBJ1-1, is ETGVTQSPTHLIKTRGQQVTLRCSSQSGHNTVSWYQQALGQGPQFIFQYYREEENGRGNFPPRFSGLQFPNYSSELNVNALELDDSALYLCASSLFGRRSEAFFGQGTRLTVV.

The J gene is TRBJ1-1, the V gene TRBV5-6; D is unresolved. V gave up 0 bases and J gave up 2 bases, with 8 bases separating them. The CDR3 totals 14 residues. Germline CDR1 SGHDT, CDR2 YYEEEE. Here the CDR3 DNA reads TGTGCCAGCAGCTTGGCCAGCCTTAACACTGAAGCTTTCTTT. Translated, it gives CASSLASLNTEAFF.

V gene TRBV7-2 combines with J gene TRBJ1-5, with D tentatively TRBD1 (5 bases). Germline loops: CDR1 SGHTA, CDR2 FQGNSA. This CDR3 contains 12 residues. The V gene lost 6 bases and the J gene lost 7 bases, with 10 bases spanning the gap. The chain's CDR3 is CASSRDGQPQHF. The CDR3 DNA follows: TGTGCCAGCAGTCGGGACGGCCAGCCCCAGCATTTT.

This rearrangement joins TRBV5-1 to TRBJ2-5, with 11 positions matching TRBD2. The V gene end was trimmed by 1 base and the J gene end by 2 bases; junction bases not matched to a gene: 16. The germline V gene has CDR1 SGHRS and CDR2 YFSETQ. The CDR3 is 20 amino acids. The CDR3 loop reads CASSLTTLSRGTSGQETQYF. Here the CDR3 DNA reads TGCGCCAGCAGCTTGACCACCCTAAGTCGCGGGACTAGCGGACAAGAGACCCAGTACTTC.

V and J are TRBV13 and TRBJ2-5; D unresolved. CDR3 length: 14 residues. Germline values: CDR1 PRHDT, CDR2 FYEKMQ (reference sequence). V lost 5 bases and J lost 5, with 15 bases in between. DNA for the CDR3: TGTGCCAGCAGCACCCGGCCTTTGCAGGAGACCCAGTACTTC. Encoded protein: CASSTRPLQETQYF. Variable domain in full (rest from reference TRBV13 and TRBJ2-5): AAGVIQSPRHLIKEKRETATLKCYPIPRHDTVYWYQQGPGQDPQFLISFYEKMQSDKGSIPDRFSAQQFSDYHSELNMSSLELGDSALYFCASSTRPLQETQYFGPGTRLLVL.

The sample holds one count of this clone. The genes are TRBV21-1 and TRBJ1-1; the DNA was not used to check the table's D call, TRBD1. TRBV21-1 is recorded as a pseudogene. This CDR3 contains 14 residues. The CDR3 here is CASSKCDTHTEAFF. The DNA of the CDR3 is TGTGCCAGCAGCAAATGTGACACCCACACTGAAGCTTTCTTT.

The chain joins TRBV6-5 to TRBJ2-7; TRBD1 is a possible D gene (5 bases). The V and J ends lost 6 bases and 5 bases respectively, with 8 bases between them. Per germline, CDR1 MNHEY and CDR2 SVGAGI. The CDR3 spans 11 residues. CDR3 sequence reads: CASRQGDEQYF. CDR3 nucleotide sequence: TGTGCCAGCAGGCAGGGCGACGAGCAGTACTTC.

The J gene is TRBJ1-2, the V gene TRBV6-5; D is perhaps TRBD1 (6 bases). The length of the CDR3 is 14 residues. V dropped 2 bases and J dropped 2 bases, with 9 bases sitting between them. Germline-derived CDR1 and CDR2 are MNHEY and SVGAGI. DNA for the CDR3: TGTGCCAGCAGTTACCCCGGACAGAACTATGGCTACACCTTC. Its protein is CASSYPGQNYGYTF.

The chain has TRBV5-6 and TRBJ2-3; D is ambiguous. Deletions cut 6 bases from V and 1 base from J, with 12 bases between. This CDR3 contains 14 residues. Germline lookup yields CDR1 SGHDT and CDR2 YYEEEE. This chain's CDR3 is CASTSVRGTDTQYF. The CDR3 DNA follows: TGTGCCAGCACCTCAGTTAGGGGCACAGATACGCAGTATTTT. Drawing the rest from reference TRBV5-6 and TRBJ2-3, the complete variable domain is DAGVTQSPTHLIKTRGQQVTLRCSPKSGHDTVSWYQQALGQGPQFIFQYYEEEERQRGNFPDRFSGHQFPNYSSELNVNALLLGDSALYLCASTSVRGTDTQYFGPGTRLTVL.

V and J are TRBV5-1 and TRBJ2-3; the D call may be TRBD1 or TRBD2 (5 bases each). Between the trimmed V and J ends, which lost 2 bases and 0 bases, there was a span of 10 bases. CDR3 size: 15 residues. CDR1 and CDR2 from the germline V gene are SGHRS and YFSETQ. The CDR3 is CASSFQGASTDTQYF. The CDR3 DNA sequence: TGCGCCAGCAGCTTTCAGGGAGCTAGCACAGATACGCAGTATTTT. Together with reference TRBV5-1 and TRBJ2-3, the CDR3 gives the full variable domain: KAGVTQTPRYLIKTRGQQVTLSCSPISGHRSVSWYQQTPGQGLQFLFEYFSETQRNKGNFPGRFSGRQFSNSRSEMNVSTLELGDSALYLCASSFQGASTDTQYFGPGTRLTVL.

This clone has just a few counts. The chain joins TRBV29-1 to TRBJ1-2, with D unresolved. The V end was cut by 5 bases, the J end by 4 bases, with 14 bases between. This CDR3 has 13 residues. Germline assignment: CDR1 SQVTM and CDR2 ANQGSEA. In DNA, the CDR3 is TGCAGCGTTTCTCCTATGTTGGGCTATGGCTACACCTTC. Protein: CSVSPMLGYGYTF.

Here the CDR3 reads CATSRSTGTGETQYF. DNA for the CDR3: TGTGCCACCAGCCGATCGACAGGGACGGGGGAGACCCAGTACTTC. V gene TRBV15 combines with J gene TRBJ2-5; 7 bases are a match to TRBD1. Unmatched junction bases numbered 11, after V lost 5 bases and J lost 5 bases. Looked up from germline, CDR1 is LNHNV and CDR2 is YYDKDF (reference sequence). The CDR3 extends over 15 amino acids.

The gene calls are TRBV5-4 and TRBJ2-3; D possibly corresponds to TRBD1 (6 bases). Per the germline V gene, CDR1 is SGHNT and CDR2 is YYREEE (reference sequence). The CDR3 runs 16 residues. V was cut by 4 bases and J by 6 bases, with 21 bases left in between. The CDR3 spells CASSLDPDTGIDTQYF. DNA of the CDR3: TGTGCCAGCAGCCTGGACCCAGACACAGGGATCGATACGCAGTATTTT. Based on the CDR3 plus reference TRBV5-4 and TRBJ2-3, the full variable domain is ETGVTQSPTHLIKTRGQQVTLRCSSQSGHNTVSWYQQALGQGPQFIFQYYREEENGRGNFPPRFSGLQFPNYSSELNVNALELDDSALYLCASSLDPDTGIDTQYFGPGTRLTVL.

This chain links TRBV11-3 with TRBJ2-5; no clear D. CDR3 length equals 13 residues. The V end lost 1 base, the J end lost 1 base, and 4 bases lay between the germline ends. CDR1 and CDR2 (germline): SGHNT, YENEEA. The CDR3 sequence: CASSLASQETQYF. The CDR3 DNA follows: TGTGCCAGCAGCTTAGCCTCCCAAGAGACCCAGTACTTC.

V and J are TRBV29-1 and TRBJ1-5, with D perhaps TRBD1 (5 bases). CDR3 length equals 14 residues. Germline V gene sequence: CDR1 SQVTM, CDR2 ANQGSEA. The V end lost 1 base, the J end lost 2 bases, and 9 bases lay between the germline ends. The CDR3 coding sequence is TGCAGCGTTGAAGTATCGGGGGGCAATCAGCCCCAGCATTTT. This gives the protein CSVEVSGGNQPQHF.

The V call is TRBV5-4, the J call TRBJ2-7; 9 nucleotides line up with TRBD1. V lost 4 bases and J lost 4; bases outside the gene matches: 9. The CDR3 runs to 15 residues. Germline V gene sequence: CDR1 SGHNT, CDR2 YYREEE (reference sequence). CDR3 sequence reads: CASSPGTGISYEQYF. The DNA of the CDR3 is TGTGCCAGCAGCCCCGGGACAGGGATTTCATACGAGCAGTACTTC.

This chain uses TRBV6-6 with TRBJ2-5; maybe TRBD2 (6 bases). Trimming took off 0 bases at V and 5 bases at J, with 13 bases between the two ends. The V gene's germline CDR1 is MNHNY and CDR2 SVGAGI (reference sequence). The CDR3 totals 15 residues. The CDR3 reads CASSYSSLGGETQYF. The CDR3 bases are TGTGCCAGCAGTTACTCCTCTCTTGGAGGGGAGACCCAGTACTTC.